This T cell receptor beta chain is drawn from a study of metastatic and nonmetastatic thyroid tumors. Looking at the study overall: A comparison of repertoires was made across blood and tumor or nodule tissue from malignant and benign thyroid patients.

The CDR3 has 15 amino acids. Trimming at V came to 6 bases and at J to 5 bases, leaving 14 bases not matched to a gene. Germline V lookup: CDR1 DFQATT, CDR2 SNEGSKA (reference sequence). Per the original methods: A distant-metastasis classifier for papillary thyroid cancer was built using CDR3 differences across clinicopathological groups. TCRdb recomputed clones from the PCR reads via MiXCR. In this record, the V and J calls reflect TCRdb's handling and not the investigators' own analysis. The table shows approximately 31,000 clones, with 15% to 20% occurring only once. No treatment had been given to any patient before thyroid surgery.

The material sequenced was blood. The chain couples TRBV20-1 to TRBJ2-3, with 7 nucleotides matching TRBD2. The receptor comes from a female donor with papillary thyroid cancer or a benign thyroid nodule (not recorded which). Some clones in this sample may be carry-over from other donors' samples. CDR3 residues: CSAPTAGVGEDTQYF. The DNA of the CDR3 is TGCAGTGCCCCAACCGCGGGAGTAGGGGAAGATACGCAGTATTTT.